These 27 T cell receptor beta chains originate from one sample sequenced in a study of shared clonotypes between healthy human individuals. Assay used: immunoSEQ multiplex PCR; TCRdb lists only in-frame clones, some missing. The sample records approximately 320,000 clones, around 72% being singletons. Sequenced: memory CD4+ T cells sorted from blood. Specified subset: CD45RA-negative fraction. Receptors originate from a man younger than 40 in good health.

The chain employs TRBV25-1 and TRBJ2-7; D is unclear. The CDR3 length is 11 residues. With 2 bases removed from V and 6 bases from J, the gap between germline ends came to 5 bases. CDR1 and CDR2 (germline): MGHDK, SYGVNS. The CDR3 region has the DNA TGTGCCAGCAGTGAACACGCCGAGCAGTACTTC. Its translation: CASSEHAEQYF.

This clone was counted a few times. The chain combines TRBV6-1 with TRBJ2-1, with 14 bases identical to TRBD2. Germline trimming cut 4 bases from V and 6 bases from J; bases unmatched to any gene: 14. The germline V gene has CDR1 MNHNS and CDR2 SASEGT. This CDR3 is 19 amino acids long. The CDR3 spells CASSASGTSGSQRVNEQFF. In nucleotides, the CDR3 is TGTGCCAGCAGTGCCTCCGGGACTAGCGGGAGCCAAAGGGTCAATGAGCAGTTCTTC.

This clone was seen only a few times. At the DNA level, this CDR3 is encoded by other sequences in the same sample as well. The chain joins TRBV10-2 to TRBJ2-2; TRBD2 matches at 12 bases. The V gene end was trimmed by 4 bases and the J gene end by 7 bases; junction bases not matched to a gene: 4. The V gene's germline CDR1 is WSHSY and CDR2 SAAADI. The length of the CDR3 is 15 residues. The DNA for the CDR3 is TGCGCCAGCAGTGTTACTAGCGGGAGGATCGGGGAGCTGTTTTTT. Translated, it gives CASSVTSGRIGELFF.

J is TRBJ2-3 and V is TRBV27; 12 bases line up with TRBD2. Germline assignment: CDR1 MNHEY and CDR2 SMNVEV (reference sequence). This CDR3 has 16 amino acids. V lost 6 bases and J lost 2; bases outside the gene matches: 6. The CDR3 DNA is TGTGCCAGCAGAATACTAGCGGGGGGATCCACAGATACGCAGTATTTT. Residues: CASRILAGGSTDTQYF.

The V call is TRBV2, the J call TRBJ2-6; 11 nucleotides match TRBD2. Germline assignment: CDR1 SNHLY and CDR2 FYNNEI. This CDR3 comprises 18 residues. The V gene end was trimmed by 7 bases and the J gene end by 1 base; junction bases not matched to a gene: 9. The CDR3 sequence: CASTENRLAGSGANVLTF. The CDR3 nucleotides are TGTGCCAGCACCGAGAATCGACTAGCGGGATCTGGGGCCAACGTCCTGACTTTC.

V is TRBV7-8 and J is TRBJ2-6; D is uncertain. This CDR3 comprises 16 residues. Trimming shortened V by 3 bases and J by 3 bases, and 12 bases separated the two germline ends. The germline gives CDR1 SGHVS, CDR2 FQNEAQ. CDR3 region: CASSFGPGGGANVLTF. The CDR3 DNA reads TGTGCCAGCAGCTTCGGCCCAGGTGGTGGGGCCAACGTCCTGACTTTC.

CDR3 amino acids: CAISDQRQASTDTQYF. Written as DNA, the CDR3 is TGTGCCATCAGTGACCAAAGACAGGCGAGCACAGATACGCAGTATTTT. The V and J genes are TRBV10-3 and TRBJ2-3; maybe TRBD1 (6 bases). CDR1 and CDR2 from the germline V gene are ENHRY and SYGVKD. The V end lost 3 bases, the J end lost 0 bases, and 13 bases lay between the germline ends. The CDR3 is 16 amino acids.

The CDR3 bases are TGTGCCAGCAGCTTAGAGCGGGGCCCCTACGAGCAGTACTTC. Protein sequence: CASSLERGPYEQYF. The chain has TRBV7-8 and TRBJ2-7; 7 bases fit TRBD2. Germline CDR1 SGHVS, CDR2 FQNEAQ. V lost 1 base to trimming and J lost 2 bases; unmatched junction nucleotides: 2. The CDR3 has 14 amino acids.

The V gene is TRBV5-4, the J gene TRBJ2-3; tentatively, D is TRBD1 or TRBD2 (5 bases each). Trimming stripped 4 bases from V and 2 bases from J, with 17 bases between. The CDR3 is made up of 16 amino acids. The V gene's germline CDR1 is SGHNT and CDR2 YYREEE (reference sequence). The CDR3 DNA reads as TGTGCCAGCAGCATCGGGACGGTGGCCAACACAGATACGCAGTATTTT. Translating gives CASSIGTVANTDTQYF.

J is TRBJ2-7 and V is TRBV4-3; 8 bases agree with TRBD1. With 0 bases clipped from V and 4 bases from J, the junction kept 5 bases outside the gene matches. The CDR3 extends over 15 amino acids. Germline loops: CDR1 LGHNA, CDR2 YSLEER. The CDR3 loop is CASSQDGRGQYEQYF. The DNA for the CDR3 is TGCGCCAGCAGCCAAGACGGCAGGGGGCAATACGAGCAGTACTTC.

The table lists this clone with a few counts. The rearrangement joins TRBV7-2 to TRBJ2-7; D remains ambiguous. The CDR3 is made up of 13 amino acids. Germline V lookup: CDR1 SGHTA, CDR2 FQGNSA. The ends were cut back, 3 bases at V and 2 bases at J, with 8 bases in the middle. In nucleotides, the CDR3 is TGTGCCAGCAGCTTTGGACGAGCCTACGAGCAGTACTTC. Translated: CASSFGRAYEQYF.

The V and J genes are TRBV7-3 and TRBJ2-2, with 7 bases fitting TRBD1. The CDR3 loop spans 17 amino acids. The germline V gene has CDR1 SGHTA and CDR2 FQGTGA. V shed 5 bases and J 6 bases; nucleotides not matched to a gene: 15. The CDR3 region has the DNA TGTGCCAGCAGCCCCTTGGCGGGTGCCCAGGGGGCCGGGGAGCTGTTTTTT. This translates into CASSPLAGAQGAGELFF.

This chain uses TRBV7-9 with TRBJ2-5, with 9 bases fitting TRBD2. V was pared by 1 base and J by 5 bases, with 11 bases of the junction left unmatched. The CDR3 totals 17 residues. Germline CDR1 SEHNR, CDR2 FQNEAQ (reference sequence). CDR3 sequence: CASSLGQREARWETQYF. The CDR3 DNA sequence: TGTGCCAGCAGCTTAGGCCAGCGGGAGGCGAGGTGGGAGACCCAGTACTTC.

V gene TRBV7-3 combines with J gene TRBJ2-1; 16 bases match TRBD2. Trimming took 5 bases from V and 13 from J; bases not matched to a gene: 8. The germline V gene encodes CDR1 SGHTA and CDR2 FQGTGA. This CDR3 comprises 15 residues. The CDR3 coding sequence is TGTGCCAGCAGCGACCTGGGACTAGCGGGAGGGCCTCAGTTCTTC. Amino acid sequence: CASSDLGLAGGPQFF.

The rearrangement uses TRBV5-1 and TRBJ2-1; 11 nucleotides align to TRBD2. Trimming at V came to 2 bases and at J to 8 bases, leaving 6 bases not matched to a gene. Germline CDR1 reads SGHRS; CDR2 reads YFSETQ. The CDR3 extends over 15 amino acids. The CDR3 nucleotides read TGCGCCAGCAGCTTTAGCGGGAGGGCCGCAGATGAGCAGTTCTTC. It is translated as CASSFSGRAADEQFF. Supplemented by reference TRBV5-1 and TRBJ2-1, the full variable domain reads KAGVTQTPRYLIKTRGQQVTLSCSPISGHRSVSWYQQTPGQGLQFLFEYFSETQRNKGNFPGRFSGRQFSNSRSEMNVSTLELGDSALYLCASSFSGRAADEQFFGPGTRLTVL.

This chain links TRBV7-6 with TRBJ2-7; 8 nucleotides line up with TRBD2. The trim removed 5 bases at V and 6 bases at J, leaving 12 bases unmatched. The CDR3 extends over 15 amino acids. Per germline, CDR1 SGHVS and CDR2 FNYEAQ. The CDR3 spells CASSSDRLAFSEQYF. For the CDR3, the DNA is TGTGCCAGCAGCAGCGACCGACTAGCGTTCTCCGAGCAGTACTTC.

The chain employs TRBV6-6 and TRBJ2-7; a possible D gene is TRBD1 (7 bases). The CDR3 consists of 15 residues. Trimming shortened V by 4 bases and J by 2 bases, and 15 bases separated the two germline ends. Germline values: CDR1 MNHNY, CDR2 SVGAGI (reference sequence). The CDR3 bases are TGTGCCAGCAGTTTGACGACAGGGACTCCCTACGAGCAGTACTTC. It encodes CASSLTTGTPYEQYF.

The J gene is TRBJ2-3, the V gene TRBV5-4; D remains unclear. The germline CDR1 and CDR2 sequences are SGHNT and YYREEE (reference sequence). The CDR3 totals 12 residues. Trimming left V 2 bases short and J 6 bases short, with 7 bases between. The CDR3 DNA reads TGTGCCAGCAGCTTTGGTTGGGATACGCAGTATTTT. Its protein product is CASSFGWDTQYF.

This chain uses TRBV7-6 with TRBJ1-4, with unresolved D. V lost 0 bases to trimming and J lost 7 bases, with 6 bases between them. This CDR3 spans 13 amino acids. Germline V gene data show CDR1 as SGHVS and CDR2 as FNYEAQ. The CDR3 coding sequence is TGTGCCAGCAGCTTAGCCGTGGGTGAAAAACTGTTTTTT. Its translation: CASSLAVGEKLFF.

The gene calls are TRBV2 and TRBJ2-1; TRBD2 is a possible D gene (6 bases). CDR3 length: 14 amino acids. V was trimmed by 6 bases and J by 0 bases, leaving 9 bases between them. The germline gives CDR1 SNHLY, CDR2 FYNNEI. In nucleotides, the CDR3 is TGTGCCAGCAGCCGGGACTCCTCCTACAATGAGCAGTTCTTC. Translation: CASSRDSSYNEQFF.

The rearrangement links TRBV5-1 to TRBJ2-7, with D maybe TRBD1 (5 bases). This CDR3 is 14 amino acids long. V was cut by 4 bases and J by 6 bases, with 17 bases left in between. The germline V gene encodes CDR1 SGHRS and CDR2 YFSETQ. The CDR3 sequence: CASSNTGLFSEQYF. In nucleotides, the CDR3 is TGCGCCAGCAGCAATACAGGTTTGTTCTCCGAGCAGTACTTC.

For this clone: A much more abundant neighbour one base away suggests this may be a read error. The chain is built from TRBV6-5 and TRBJ1-5; TRBD1 agrees at 7 bases. V was clipped by 8 bases and J by 4 bases; unmatched bases: 2. This CDR3 is 12 amino acids long. The germline CDR1 and CDR2 sequences are MNHEY and SVGAGI. The CDR3 DNA sequence: TGTGCCAGCGGGACAGCTAATCAGCCCCAGCATTTT. This encodes CASGTANQPQHF.

Points on this clone: A read error may account for a junction end that differs from germline. The rearrangement links TRBV9 to TRBJ2-3; TRBD2 is a possible D gene (6 bases). The CDR3 runs 14 residues. Germline V lookup: CDR1 SGDLS, CDR2 YYNGEE. This chain's CDR3 is CASSVGLAPDTQYF. The CDR3 DNA reads as TGTGCCAGCAGTGTAGGTCTAGCGCCAGATACGCAGTATTTT.

About this clone: This may arise from a read error, as a much more abundant clone is one base away. At the DNA level, this CDR3 is encoded by other sequences in the same sample as well. The chain uses TRBV27 and TRBJ2-6, with D unclear. Germline assignment: CDR1 MNHEY and CDR2 SMNVEV (reference sequence). This CDR3 has 15 residues. The CDR3 spells CASSSRNSGANVLTF. Written as DNA, the CDR3 is TGTGCTAGCAGTAGTCGAAACTCTGGGGCCAACGTCCTGACTTTC.

The chain employs TRBV28 and TRBJ2-1, with a weak D call TRBD2 (6 bases). V dropped 3 bases and J dropped 11 bases, with 23 bases sitting between them. The germline CDR1 and CDR2 sequences are MDHEN and SYDVKM. CDR3 length equals 16 residues. The CDR3 spells CASSFGLGGRGVKQFF. Written as DNA, the CDR3 is TGTGCCAGCAGTTTCGGGTTAGGAGGGAGAGGGGTCAAGCAGTTCTTC.

CDR3 amino acids: CASSPVGQGISEQYF. The CDR3, as DNA: TGTGCCAGCTCTCCGGTAGGACAGGGGATATCCGAGCAGTACTTC. The chain has TRBV18 and TRBJ2-7, with TRBD1 identical over 9 bases. The CDR3 spans 15 residues. Germline V gene sequence: CDR1 KGHSH, CDR2 LQKENI. The J segment lost 6 bases and the V segment lost 6 bases, leaving 12 bases of the junction unmatched.

The chain couples TRBV11-2 to TRBJ2-3; D possibly uses TRBD1 or TRBD2 (7 bases each). Per germline, CDR1 SGHAT and CDR2 FQNNGV. This CDR3 comprises 13 residues. V lost 4 bases to trimming and J lost 8 bases, with 13 bases between them. This CDR3 reads CASSSVRGGTQYF. The CDR3 DNA reads TGTGCCAGCAGCTCGGTCAGGGGGGGTACGCAGTATTTT.